This T cell receptor (beta chain) derives from a study of response to subunit inactivated influenza vaccine. Note on this clonotype: Its cognate antigen is unknown.

Germline CDR1 and CDR2: SEHNR and FQNEAQ (reference sequence). V was clipped by 1 base and J by 6 bases, with 17 bases between them. This CDR3 region has 16 residues. TCRdb analysed the RT-PCR reads with MiXCR anew, one entry per CDR3 protein. The sample holds 500,000 to 550,000 distinct CDR3 sequences; around 8% are singletons and the top ten take 10% to 15%. Study-level findings and limits: Authors proposed each seasonal influenza vaccination draws in few new T cells.

This TCR was recovered from a man between 50 and 75 years old who received an inactivated influenza vaccine. The starting material was PBMCs from blood, obtained around 25 months after vaccination. V and J are TRBV7-9 and TRBJ2-3, with D tentatively TRBD1 (5 bases). CDR3 sequence: CASSLEGPGSIDTQYF. The CDR3 DNA sequence: TGTGCCAGCAGCTTAGAGGGGCCTGGTAGTATTGATACGCAGTATTTT.